This T cell receptor beta chain was obtained from a study of memory CD4+ T cells and cytomegalovirus serostatus. Repertoires were generated with immunoSEQ multiplex PCR, while TCRdb's copy carries only in-frame clones and drops some. Of tens of thousands of clones in the sample, 82% are singletons; the top ten hold roughly 0.4%. The CDR3 is 13 residues long. Between the trimmed V and J ends, which lost 0 bases and 4 bases, there was a span of 6 bases. Germline CDR1 and CDR2: LNHNV and YYDKDF (reference sequence). Single viable CD3+CD4+CD8-CD45RO+ cells were sorted as the memory CD4+ T cells. The TCR was taken from an adult in good health and CMV-seronegative. The sequencing sample was made of memory CD4+ T cells from blood. The rearrangement uses TRBV15 and TRBJ2-5, with unresolved D. The DNA for the CDR3 is TGTGCCACCAGCAGAGATCTCATAGAGACCCAGTACTTC. This sequence encodes CATSRDLIETQYF.